The 4 T cell receptor beta chains in this list originate from one sample, sequenced in a study of neoadjuvant anti-PD-1 for oral cavity cancer. Assay: immunoSEQ multiplex PCR; the TCRdb copy retains only in-frame clones and omits some. The sample lists about 15,000 clones, 35% to 50% occurring once. Time point indicated: after neoadjuvant nivolumab, at surgical resection. The sample here was tumor tissue, taken after nivolumab (anti-PD-1) treatment. These receptors were obtained from a person aged 35-79 years with oral cavity squamous cell carcinoma.

The V gene is TRBV10-1, the J gene TRBJ2-1; tentatively, D is TRBD1 (5 bases). Between the trimmed V and J ends, which lost 3 bases and 5 bases, there was a span of 8 bases. The CDR3 covers 13 residues. Germline-derived CDR1 and CDR2 are WNHNN and SYGVQD (reference sequence). CDR3 sequence reads: CASSDPRDNEQFF. The CDR3 DNA reads TGCGCCAGCAGTGACCCCAGGGACAATGAGCAGTTCTTC.

The chain recombines TRBV4-2 with TRBJ2-3, with no clear D. Trimming removed 4 bases at V and 2 bases at J, with 10 bases between. The CDR3 consists of 14 residues. From germline, CDR1 is LGHNA and CDR2 YNFKEQ. The chain's CDR3 is CASSRELATDTQYF. The CDR3 region has the DNA TGTGCCAGCAGCCGCGAGTTAGCCACAGATACGCAGTATTTT.

The table lists this clone with a few counts. This chain joins TRBV6-6 and TRBJ2-7; weak D call: TRBD1 (5 bases). The germline V gene has CDR1 MNHNY and CDR2 SVGAGI (reference sequence). The V gene lost 6 bases and the J gene lost 1 base, with 16 bases spanning the gap. The CDR3 spans 15 residues. CDR3 residues: CASRSRQLVSYEQYF. Written as DNA, the CDR3 is TGTGCCAGCAGATCCCGACAGTTAGTATCCTACGAGCAGTACTTC.

This sequence joins TRBV28 and TRBJ1-4; possibly TRBD1 for D (5 bases). V lost 5 bases and J 3 bases, leaving 7 bases between the germline ends. CDR1 is MDHEN, CDR2 SYDVKM, per germline. The CDR3 has 13 residues. Here the CDR3 DNA reads TGTGCCAGCAGTGGGGCCGCTAATGAAAAACTGTTTTTT. Translating gives CASSGAANEKLFF.